This TCR beta chain stems from a study of cytomegalovirus exposure and HLA in healthy donors. After removal of 6 bases from V and 6 bases from J, the junction contained 12 bases not matched to a gene. Germline V gene lookup returns CDR1 SEHNR and CDR2 FQNEAQ (reference sequence). This CDR3 has 16 residues. PCR involved 60 Vbeta and 13 Jbeta primers. Data came from immunoSEQ multiplex PCR; TCRdb stores just in-frame clones and leaves some out. This table has approximately 180,000 clones, around 75% appearing once. The sequence came from a woman in her twenties or thirties in good health and CMV-seronegative. The sequenced sample was PBMCs. This chain joins TRBV7-9 and TRBJ2-2, with 8 bases that match TRBD1. The CDR3 spells CASRPPRQGYSGELFF. DNA for the CDR3: TGTGCCAGCAGGCCACCCAGACAGGGGTATTCCGGGGAGCTGTTTTTT. Supplemented by reference TRBV7-9 and TRBJ2-2, the full variable domain reads DTGVSQNPRHKITKRGQNVTFRCDPISEHNRLYWYRQTLGQGPEFLTYFQNEAQLEKSRLLSDRFSAERPKGSFSTLEIQRTEQGDSAMYLCASRPPRQGYSGELFFGEGSRLTVL.